This TCR beta chain was sequenced during a study of OX40 agonist ivuxolimab in advanced cancers. Points from the study as a whole: Antigen specificity remained undetermined for the expanded peripheral T cells.

Of note for this clone: The antigen is undetermined.

Germline-derived CDR1 and CDR2 are SQVTM and ANQGSEA. This CDR3 is built from 16 residues. V lost 0 bases and J lost 2; bases outside the gene matches: 6. Some clones are missing from TCRdb's copy, which holds only in-frame ones; the method was immunoSEQ multiplex PCR. Of 75,000 to 80,000 clones in the sample, 94% are singletons; the top ten hold just over 20%. The sequence came from an adult with an advanced solid tumor such as melanoma, head and neck, liver or kidney cancer. J is TRBJ2-3 and V is TRBV29-1; 9 positions agree with TRBD2. This sample comprised CD4+ or CD8+ T cells sorted from blood, obtained in a trial of the OX40 agonist ivuxolimab. The CDR3 DNA follows: TGCAGCGTTGAAGAAGGGAGCGGGGGGAACACAGATACGCAGTATTTT. Translated: CSVEEGSGGNTDTQYF.